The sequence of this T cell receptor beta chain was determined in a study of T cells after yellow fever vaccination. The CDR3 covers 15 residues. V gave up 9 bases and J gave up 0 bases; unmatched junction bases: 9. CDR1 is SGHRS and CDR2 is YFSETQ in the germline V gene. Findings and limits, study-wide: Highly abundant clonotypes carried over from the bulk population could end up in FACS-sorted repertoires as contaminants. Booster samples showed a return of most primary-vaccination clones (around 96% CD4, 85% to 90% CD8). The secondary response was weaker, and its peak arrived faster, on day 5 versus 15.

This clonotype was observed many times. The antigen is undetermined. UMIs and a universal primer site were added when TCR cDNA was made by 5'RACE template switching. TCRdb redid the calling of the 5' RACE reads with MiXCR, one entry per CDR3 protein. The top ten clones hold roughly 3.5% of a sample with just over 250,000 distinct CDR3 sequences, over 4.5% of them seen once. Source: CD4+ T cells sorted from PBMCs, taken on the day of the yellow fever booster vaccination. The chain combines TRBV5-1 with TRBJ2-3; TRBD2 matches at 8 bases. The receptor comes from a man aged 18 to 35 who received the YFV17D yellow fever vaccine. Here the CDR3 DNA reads TGCGCCACCCGGGGGGGCCGAACTAGCACAGATACGCAGTATTTT. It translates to CATRGGRTSTDTQYF. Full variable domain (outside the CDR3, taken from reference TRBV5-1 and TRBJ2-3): KAGVTQTPRYLIKTRGQQVTLSCSPISGHRSVSWYQQTPGQGLQFLFEYFSETQRNKGNFPGRFSGRQFSNSRSEMNVSTLELGDSALYLCATRGGRTSTDTQYFGPGTRLTVL.